This T cell receptor beta chain emerged from a study of human T cells and chemical hapten exposure. Broader study findings: PT1 expanded TCR counts and patch test score correlated positively.

This clonotype occurred a few times. The antigen is undetermined. TCRdb passed the RACE reads through MiXCR, listing each CDR3 protein once. Of 280,000 or so distinct CDR3 sequences in the sample, approximately 8% were seen once. Time point here: pre-sensitization, week 0. Stated treatment: therapeutic diphenylcyclopropenone sensitization with weekly scalp DPC. Trimming at V came to 6 bases and at J to 8 bases, leaving 9 bases not matched to a gene. Germline-derived CDR1 and CDR2 are MNHNY and SVGAGI (reference sequence). The CDR3 extends over 13 amino acids. This sample comprised whole blood, obtained in connection with sensitization to the hapten diphenylcyclopropenone (DPC). The clonotype was recovered from a man aged 18 to 29 with alopecia areata. Some clones in this sample may be carry-over from other donors' samples. J is TRBJ1-2 and V is TRBV6-6; 7 bases match TRBD1. CDR3 sequence (DNA): TGTGCCAGCAGATACGAATACAGGGGCGGCTACACCTTC. Amino acid sequence: CASRYEYRGGYTF.